These 25 T cell receptor beta chains were all obtained from the same sample, sequenced in a study of blood T cell repertoires in COVID-19. Some clones are missing from TCRdb's copy, which holds only in-frame ones; the method was immunoSEQ multiplex PCR. The table includes 150,000 to 200,000 clones, around 82% detected once. The sequenced material came from PBMCs or T cells enriched from blood (not recorded which). These receptors originate from a woman aged 50 to 65 with acute COVID-19.

The rearrangement uses TRBV18 and TRBJ1-2; 7 bases are shared with TRBD1. Trimming removed 4 bases from V and 3 bases from J; junction bases left unmatched: 2. Germline V gene sequence: CDR1 KGHSH, CDR2 LQKENI. This CDR3 is 13 amino acids long. The DNA for the CDR3 is TGTGCCAGCTCACTAACAGGGGACTATGGCTACACCTTC. Protein: CASSLTGDYGYTF.

This chain uses TRBV24-1 with TRBJ1-2; D is unclear. The CDR3 runs 15 residues. V lost 9 bases to trimming and J lost 0 bases, with 16 bases between them. CDR1 KGHDR and CDR2 SFDVKD come from the germline V gene. The CDR3 reads CATAGGRLSNYGYTF. In nucleotides, the CDR3 is TGTGCCACCGCCGGAGGAAGGCTTTCTAACTATGGCTACACCTTC.

This chain connects TRBV4-2 to TRBJ1-1; TRBD1 agrees at 7 bases. Germline V lookup: CDR1 LGHNA, CDR2 YNFKEQ. CDR3 length: 15 residues. Losses at the gene ends were 4 bases for V and 7 bases for J; bases not matched to a gene: 12. DNA of the CDR3: TGTGCCAGCAGCCCAGGGGGTGGGGCGAGACTTGAAGCTTTCTTT. This translates into CASSPGGGARLEAFF.

This clone has a count of ten or more. The chain joins TRBV7-2 to TRBJ1-5; D is unresolved. V shed 5 bases and J shed 6 bases, with 17 bases lying between them. The CDR3 has 15 residues. CDR1 is SGHTA and CDR2 is FQGNSA in the germline V gene. The CDR3: CASSPDIYRPQPQHF. CDR3 coding DNA: TGTGCCAGCAGCCCCGACATCTACAGACCTCAGCCCCAGCATTTT.

This clone was seen more than once but under ten times. The chain joins TRBV2 to TRBJ2-2; a weak D match, TRBD1 (6 bases). This CDR3 has 13 residues. From germline, CDR1 is SNHLY and CDR2 FYNNEI. V was shortened by 6 bases and J by 5 bases, with 10 bases between the two germline ends. The CDR3 DNA is TGTGCCAGCAGCGAGGGGGAGACCGGGGAGCTGTTTTTT. Protein: CASSEGETGELFF.

This clone was counted between two and nine times. The rearrangement links TRBV19 to TRBJ1-6; D not resolved. The germline V gene encodes CDR1 LNHDA and CDR2 SQIVND (reference sequence). V lost 9 bases and J lost 5, with 17 bases in between. The CDR3 runs 15 residues. CDR3 in DNA: TGTGCCAGCGGGTGGAGGGCATCTGATAATTCACCCCTCCACTTT. Translated, it gives CASGWRASDNSPLHF.

The chain is built from TRBV24-1 and TRBJ1-2, with TRBD1 matching 8 bases. The germline V gene encodes CDR1 KGHDR and CDR2 SFDVKD. This CDR3 contains 15 residues. V lost 4 bases and J lost 2; bases outside the gene matches: 5. The CDR3 DNA reads as TGTGCCACCAGTGAGTGGACAGGGTTGAACTATGGCTACACCTTC. It specifies CATSEWTGLNYGYTF.

The chain has TRBV3-1 (or the pseudogene TRBV3-2) and TRBJ1-6; 10 nucleotides match TRBD1. The CDR3 covers 15 residues. CDR1 and CDR2 (germline): LGHDT, YNNKEL (reference sequence). After removal of 10 bases from V and 6 bases from J, the junction contained 9 bases not matched to a gene. As DNA, the CDR3 is TGTGCCACAGGAGGTAGGGACAGGGGTAATTCACCCCTCCACTTT. Residues: CATGGRDRGNSPLHF.

This clone was seen repeatedly, ten times or more. This chain joins TRBV19 and TRBJ1-5, with TRBD1 identical over 12 bases. Losses at the gene ends were 5 bases for V and 5 bases for J; bases not matched to a gene: 13. The CDR3 totals 18 residues. CDR1 is LNHDA, CDR2 SQIVND, per germline (reference sequence). The CDR3 here is CASSRRRDRGREYQPQHF. The CDR3 nucleotides are TGTGCCAGTAGTCGCCGCCGGGACAGGGGGCGCGAATATCAGCCCCAGCATTTT.

The chain links TRBV11-2 to TRBJ1-2; D is uncertain. V lost 2 bases, J lost 5 bases, and 15 bases lay in between. Germline CDR1 SGHAT, CDR2 FQNNGV. CDR3 length equals 15 residues. The CDR3 DNA reads as TGTGCCAGCAGCTTATCCGGGAAGGTGGGGTATGGCTACACCTTC. This encodes CASSLSGKVGYGYTF.

This rearrangement joins TRBV2 to TRBJ2-7, with TRBD2 matching 8 bases. The CDR3 spans 13 residues. The V and J ends lost 6 bases and 4 bases, in that order; junction bases with no gene match: 5. Germline CDR1 is SNHLY and CDR2 is FYNNEI. CDR3 in DNA: TGTGCCAGCAGAGCGGGGGCCCCTTACGAGCAGTACGTC. This sequence encodes CASRAGAPYEQYV.

The CDR3: CASSLLDSPELFF. The CDR3 nucleotides read TGTGCCAGCAGCTTACTCGACTCACCGGAGCTGTTTTTT. This sequence joins TRBV5-4 and TRBJ2-2; D remains unclear. This CDR3 contains 13 residues. V lost 2 bases to trimming and J lost 10 bases, with 12 bases between them. Germline V lookup: CDR1 SGHNT, CDR2 YYREEE (reference sequence).

This chain links TRBV19 with TRBJ2-1; D is unresolved. Trimming cost V 2 bases and J 7 bases, with 9 bases left between them. Per germline, CDR1 LNHDA and CDR2 SQIVND (reference sequence). The CDR3 is 13 amino acids. The CDR3 protein is CASSIHHSNEQFF. For the CDR3, the DNA is TGTGCCAGTAGTATACACCACTCAAATGAGCAGTTCTTC.

Points on this clone: One end of the junction varies from germline; a read error may be responsible. J is TRBJ1-3 and V is TRBV18, with a weak D call TRBD1 (5 bases). The V gene's germline CDR1 is KGHSH and CDR2 LQKENI. CDR3 length equals 14 residues. The CDR3: CASSPTQGGHTIYF. The CDR3 DNA reads as TGTGCCAGCTCACCAACCCAGGGTGGACACACCATATATTTT.

A few counts support this clone. The chain carries TRBV5-8 and TRBJ1-1; 9 nucleotides agree with TRBD1. CDR1 and CDR2 from the germline V gene are SGHTS and YDEGEE. This CDR3 has 16 amino acids. V shed 0 bases, J shed 4 bases, and the junction held 7 bases outside the gene matches. The CDR3 coding sequence is TGTGCCAGCAGCTTGGTACAGGGGGCTATCGTCACTGAAGCTTTCTTT. Translation gives CASSLVQGAIVTEAFF.

The CDR3 DNA is TGTGCCAGCAGTTCTCCCGGACAGGGCCTAACTGAAGCTTTCTTT. As protein: CASSSPGQGLTEAFF. The chain is built from TRBV6-2 or TRBV6-3 and TRBJ1-1, with 8 bases that match TRBD1. Germline-derived CDR1 and CDR2 are MNHEY and SVGEGT. Trimming at V came to 4 bases and at J to 5 bases, leaving 9 bases not matched to a gene. This CDR3 has 15 amino acids.

The CDR3 coding sequence is TGTGCCACCATGAGAGGAACCCACTACAATGAGCAGTTCTTC. Protein: CATMRGTHYNEQFF. The chain carries TRBV24-1 and TRBJ2-1; D unclear. This CDR3 spans 14 amino acids. From germline, CDR1 is KGHDR and CDR2 SFDVKD. V lost 8 bases, J lost 3 bases, and 13 bases lay in between.

The rearrangement uses TRBV6-4 and TRBJ2-1; 11 positions match TRBD2. The CDR3 loop spans 17 amino acids. V was pared by 4 bases and J by 2 bases, with 7 bases of the junction left unmatched. Germline V gene sequence: CDR1 MRHNA, CDR2 SNTAGT. CDR3 sequence: CASSARGTSGPYNEQFF. CDR3 in DNA: TGTGCCAGCAGTGCCCGTGGGACTAGCGGACCCTACAATGAGCAGTTCTTC.

This clone was seen a few times. The V call is TRBV6-5, the J call TRBJ2-1, with D tentatively TRBD2 (5 bases). The CDR3 loop spans 13 amino acids. Germline V CDR1 and CDR2: MNHEY, SVGAGI. V lost 2 bases to trimming and J lost 10 bases, with 12 bases between them. The CDR3 DNA follows: TGTGCCAGCAGTTACAACGGGGAGAAGGAGCAGTTCTTC. Translated: CASSYNGEKEQFF.

This clone has only a few counts. The V and J genes are TRBV7-6 and TRBJ1-4; 8 bases map to TRBD1. The CDR3 has 17 amino acids. The V and J ends lost 5 bases and 4 bases, in that order; junction bases with no gene match: 12. Germline lookup yields CDR1 SGHVS and CDR2 FNYEAQ. In nucleotides, the CDR3 is TGTGCCAGCAGCCCCCCCTCTGGGACAGGCCTTAATGAAAAACTGTTTTTT. Protein: CASSPPSGTGLNEKLFF.

The gene calls are TRBV19 and TRBJ1-6; D ambiguous. V lost 7 bases and J 0 bases, leaving 7 bases between the germline ends. Germline loops: CDR1 LNHDA, CDR2 SQIVND (reference sequence). The CDR3 consists of 14 residues. In DNA, the CDR3 is TGTGCCAGTACCTCGAGCTCCTATAATTCACCCCTCCACTTT. Its translation is CASTSSSYNSPLHF.

The chain is built from TRBV7-2 and TRBJ2-1; 8 bases line up with TRBD2. The CDR3 sequence is 17 residues long. The V segment lost 2 bases and the J segment 6 bases; nucleotides outside the gene matches: 12. CDR1 and CDR2 from the germline V gene are SGHTA and FQGNSA. The chain's CDR3 is CASSLKLLGTSRNEQFF. In DNA, the CDR3 is TGTGCCAGCAGCTTAAAACTCCTCGGGACTAGTCGCAATGAGCAGTTCTTC. Variable domain in full (rest from reference TRBV7-2 and TRBJ2-1): GAGVSQSPSNKVTEKGKDVELRCDPISGHTALYWYRQSLGQGLEFLIYFQGNSAPDKSGLPSDRFSAERTGGSVSTLTIQRTQQEDSAVYLCASSLKLLGTSRNEQFFGPGTRLTVL.

The chain recombines TRBV29-1 with TRBJ1-2; maybe TRBD1 (5 bases). The CDR3 has 15 amino acids. Trimming pared 0 bases from V and 0 bases from J, leaving 11 bases between. CDR1 and CDR2 (germline): SQVTM, ANQGSEA. The CDR3 spells CSVEDRGGSNYGYTF. Here the CDR3 DNA reads TGCAGCGTTGAAGATCGGGGGGGATCTAACTATGGCTACACCTTC.

The chain carries TRBV28 and TRBJ1-5; tentative D call: TRBD1 (6 bases). This CDR3 is built from 15 residues. Looked up from germline, CDR1 is MDHEN and CDR2 is SYDVKM. The V and J ends lost 4 bases and 0 bases respectively, with 10 bases between them. CDR3 coding DNA: TGTGCCAGCAGTTCGGACAGTCATAGCAATCAGCCCCAGCATTTT. Translating gives CASSSDSHSNQPQHF.

The V call is TRBV12-3 or TRBV12-4, the J call TRBJ1-2; no clear D gene. The CDR3 covers 12 residues. V was pared by 2 bases and J by 4 bases, with 5 bases between. In nucleotides, the CDR3 is TGTGCCAGCAGTTTAAGCATCTATGGCTACACCTTC. Protein sequence: CASSLSIYGYTF.